A single TCR beta chain is shown here with its context. Its matching antigen is unknown. Focal radiation plus CTLA-4 blockade with ipilimumab was given to patients with chemo-refractory metastatic non-small-cell lung cancer. Here immunoSEQ multiplex PCR was the method, and the copy in TCRdb shows in-frame clones only, minus some. The top ten clones hold approximately 15% of a sample with about 90,000 clones, about 85% of them seen once. The entry originates in a study of radiotherapy plus CTLA-4 blockade in lung cancer. Study-wide background: Objective responses occurred in about a sixth of patients; around 28% had disease control.

The CDR3 loop spans 15 amino acids. The V and J ends lost 6 bases and 2 bases respectively, with 13 bases between them. Germline-derived CDR1 and CDR2 are SNHLY and FYNNEI. Broader study findings: The authors reported that early blood T cell clone dynamics, with interferon-beta, best predicted response. Some TCR clones had been derived from tumors. These clones expanded in peripheral blood after radiotherapy plus ipilimumab.

The source is a human donor with non-small cell lung cancer that progressed on radiotherapy plus ipilimumab. The chain links TRBV2 to TRBJ2-2; a possible D gene is TRBD1 (6 bases). This specimen was peripheral blood, taken from a patient treated with radiotherapy plus ipilimumab. This CDR3 reads CASRLQGPNTGELFF. CDR3 DNA sequence: TGTGCCAGCAGACTACAGGGACCCAACACCGGGGAGCTGTTTTTT.